The entry that follows covers one T cell receptor (beta chain) sequence. This clonotype was seen at least ten times. What antigen it recognizes has not been identified. Base quality data are lacking; no much larger clone is found one base away. The junction shows trimming of 7 bases on V and 8 bases on J, and the gene matches do not reach 10 bases of it. Based on the germline V gene, the CDR1 and CDR2 sequences are SQVTM and ANQGSEA. From cysteine to phenylalanine, the CDR3 is 13 amino acids long. Only the CDR3 portion is preserved as DNA: 39 bases, with reading frame beginning at the first base. Library construction relied on 5' RACE. The data were produced on an Illumina MiSeq. Using fastp trimming at Q25 and MiXCR clonotype assembly, TCRdb reanalyzed the public sequencing data and kept in-frame beta chains. Every CDR3 protein is listed once, alongside the most common genes and DNA of its rows. This sample gives about 96,000 distinct CDR3 sequences in total; 17% of them show up just once. The ten largest clones represent 6.2% of the sample.

This entry belongs to a study of T cells of healthy individuals (dated by TCRdb to 2016 to 2019). This TCR was recovered from a human donor in good health. The rearrangement joined TRBV29-1 to TRBJ2-1, with 8 bases aligning to TRBD1. This receptor carries the CDR3 CSGGQGRPDEQFF. In nucleotides, the sequence is TGCAGCGGTGGACAGGGCCGACCCGATGAGCAGTTCTTC.